This TCR beta chain is drawn from a study of molecular identifiers for immune sequencing clone quantification. Libraries of bulk TCR were made by previously described methods (with listed TCR primers). TCRdb re-called the PCR reads with MiXCR, one entry per CDR3 protein. This table holds 550,000 to 750,000 distinct CDR3 sequences, just under 20% found once. CDR1 LGHNA and CDR2 YNFKEQ come from the germline V gene. CDR3 length: 12 amino acids. As concerns this clonotype: A junction end diverges from the germline sequence, so it may reflect a read error.

Sample: naive CD8+ T cells from blood, with Jurkat cell RNA spiked in. Subset of the sample: FACS-sorted CD8+CD4-CCR7+CD45RA+ naive T cells. This chain joins TRBV4-2 and TRBJ2-1; D is uncertain. This clonotype was obtained from a human donor in good health. Some libraries in this study had Jurkat cell RNA spiked in. The CDR3 reads CAGSQEMREQFF. As DNA, the CDR3 is TGTGCCGGCAGCCAAGAGATGCGTGAGCAGTTCTTC.